Included here is one TCR beta chain sequence, with context. This entry comes from a study of blood T cell repertoires in COVID-19. V was shortened by 6 bases and J by 5 bases, with 8 bases between the two germline ends. Looked up from germline, CDR1 is MNHEY and CDR2 is SVGAGI. This CDR3 has 13 amino acids. Assay used: immunoSEQ multiplex PCR; TCRdb lists only in-frame clones, some missing. The data hold about 230,000 clones, with about 80% observed a single time. The sequencing input was peripheral blood. This sequence was found in a woman between 45 and 60 years old with acute or convalescent COVID-19. The chain has TRBV6-5 and TRBJ2-6; the D is unclear. The CDR3 region is CASSPDRANVLTF. The CDR3 coding sequence is TGTGCCAGCAGCCCCGACAGGGCCAACGTCCTGACTTTC.